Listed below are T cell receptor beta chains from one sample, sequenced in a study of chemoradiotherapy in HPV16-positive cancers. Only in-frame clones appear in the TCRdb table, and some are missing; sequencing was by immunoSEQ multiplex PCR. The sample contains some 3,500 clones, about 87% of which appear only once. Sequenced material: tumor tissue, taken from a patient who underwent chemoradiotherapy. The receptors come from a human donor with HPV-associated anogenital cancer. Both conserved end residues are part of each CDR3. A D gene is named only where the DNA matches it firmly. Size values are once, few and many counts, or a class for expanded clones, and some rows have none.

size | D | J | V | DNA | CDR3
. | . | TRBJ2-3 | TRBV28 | TGTGCCATCATTCCCGGGACGGGGACAGATACGCAGTATTTT | CAIIPGTGTDTQYF
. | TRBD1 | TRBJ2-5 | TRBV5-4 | TGTGCCACCGGCCGGGGGACAGGAGGTGGGGAGACCCAGTACTTC | CATGRGTGGGETQYF
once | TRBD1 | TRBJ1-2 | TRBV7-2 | TGTGCCAGCAGCCCATCGGGACAGGGGCTTGGCTACACCTTC | CASSPSGQGLGYTF
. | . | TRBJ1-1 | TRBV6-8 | TGTGCCAGCAGTTACAGGGAGGCGAACACTGAAGCTTTCTTT | CASSYREANTEAFF
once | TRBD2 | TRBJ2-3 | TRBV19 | TGTGCCAGTAGTATAGACCCGCCTAGCGGGAGCTCAGATACGCAGTATTTT | CASSIDPPSGSSDTQYF
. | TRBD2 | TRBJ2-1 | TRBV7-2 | TGTGCCAGCAGCTTTGGCGGGGGGGCCTCGAACAATGAGCAGTTCTTC | CASSFGGGASNNEQFF
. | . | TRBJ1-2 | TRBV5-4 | TGTGCCAGCAGCCGACAGGAAAACTATGGCTACACCTTC | CASSRQENYGYTF
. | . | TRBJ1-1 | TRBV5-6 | TGTGCCAGCAGCCCTAGGGGGACGACCACTGAAGCTTTCTTT | CASSPRGTTTEAFF
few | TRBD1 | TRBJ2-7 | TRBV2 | TGTGCCAGCGAACTTCCCGGGGGACAGGGGGAGTACGAGCAGTACTTC | CASELPGGQGEYEQYF
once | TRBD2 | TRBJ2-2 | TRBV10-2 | TGCGCCACCGGGCCCCTGATAAGCGGGAGAGGCACCGGGGAGCTGTTTTTT | CATGPLISGRGTGELFF
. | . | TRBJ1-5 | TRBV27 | TGTGCCAGCAGATTCAGGGGTTTGGGTCAGCCCCAGCATTTT | CASRFRGLGQPQHF
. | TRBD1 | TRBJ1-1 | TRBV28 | TGTGCCAGCAGTGGCAGGGGGGGGAGTAACACTGAAGCTTTCTTT | CASSGRGGSNTEAFF
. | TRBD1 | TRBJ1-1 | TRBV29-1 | TGCAGCGTTGATCCAGGGGGGGCCACTGAAGCTTTCTTT | CSVDPGGATEAFF
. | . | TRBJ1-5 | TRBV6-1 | TGTGCCAGCAGGGGGGGGAAAAATCAGCCCCAGCATTTT | CASRGGKNQPQHF
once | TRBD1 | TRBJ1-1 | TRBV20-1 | TGCAGTGCTTTGGACAGGGGAGCTTTCTTT | CSALDRGAFF
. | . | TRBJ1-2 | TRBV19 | TGTGCCAGTAGTCCAGGCAGGCTATATGGCTACACCTTC | CASSPGRLYGYTF
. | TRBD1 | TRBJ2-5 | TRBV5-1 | TGCGCCAGCAGCGATGGACAGGGAAGGGGCCAAGAGACCCAGTACTTC | CASSDGQGRGQETQYF
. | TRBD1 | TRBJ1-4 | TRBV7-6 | TGTGCCAGCAGCTTTAACAGGGGAGGAACTAATGAAAAACTGTTTTTT | CASSFNRGGTNEKLFF
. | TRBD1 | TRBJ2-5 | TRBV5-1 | TGCGCCAGCAGCCCAGGACAGGGGCAAGAGACCCAGTACTTC | CASSPGQGQETQYF
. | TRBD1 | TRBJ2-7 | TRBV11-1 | TGTGCCAGCGCTGACAGGGGGTTTCTCTACGAGCAGTACTTC | CASADRGFLYEQYF
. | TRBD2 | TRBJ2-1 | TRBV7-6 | TGTGCCAGCAGCTTAGACGTGACTAGCGGGGGATACAATGAGCAGTTCTTC | CASSLDVTSGGYNEQFF
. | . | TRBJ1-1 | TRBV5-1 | TGCGCCAGCAGCTTGTGGGATATGAACACTGAAGCTTTCTTT | CASSLWDMNTEAFF
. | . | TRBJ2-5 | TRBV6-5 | TGTGCCAGCATTGGTTGGGAGACCCAGTACTTC | CASIGWETQYF
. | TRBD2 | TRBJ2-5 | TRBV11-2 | TGTGCCAGCAGCTTAGAACCGGGACTAGCCCAGTACTTC | CASSLEPGLAQYF
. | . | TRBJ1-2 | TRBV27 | TGTGCCAGCAGTTCTCACAGTGGGGGCCTAAATGGCTACACCTTC | CASSSHSGGLNGYTF
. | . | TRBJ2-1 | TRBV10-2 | TGCGCCAGCAGTGAGGACGGGCCTCGCTCCTACAATGAGCAGTTCTTC | CASSEDGPRSYNEQFF
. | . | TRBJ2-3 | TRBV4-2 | TGTGCCAGCAGCCAAGATCTCGGGGGCACAGATACGCAGTATTTT | CASSQDLGGTDTQYF
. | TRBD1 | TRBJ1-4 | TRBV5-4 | TGTGCCAGCAGCCAACAGGGGGCTGCGGAAAAACTGTTTTTT | CASSQQGAAEKLFF
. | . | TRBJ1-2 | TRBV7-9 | TGTGCCAGCACCTTCTCTGGGGGATATGGCTACACCTTC | CASTFSGGYGYTF
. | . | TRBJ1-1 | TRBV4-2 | TGTGCCAGCAGCCGCCTGGACGGTATGAACACTGAAGCTTTCTTT | CASSRLDGMNTEAFF
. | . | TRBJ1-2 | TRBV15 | TGTGCCACCAGCCTACAGGAAAACTATGGCTACACCTTC | CATSLQENYGYTF
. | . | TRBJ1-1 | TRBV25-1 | TGTGCCAGCAGTGAAGGATCCGGGACCACATCTTCTGAAGCTTTCTTT | CASSEGSGTTSSEAFF
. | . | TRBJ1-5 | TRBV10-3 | TGTGCCATCAGTGAGTATGTGGGGGTCGATAATCAGCCCCAGCATTTT | CAISEYVGVDNQPQHF
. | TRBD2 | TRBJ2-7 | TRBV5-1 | TGCGCCAGCAGCGGGGGGACTAGCGGGAGCGGATCCTACGAGCAGTACTTC | CASSGGTSGSGSYEQYF
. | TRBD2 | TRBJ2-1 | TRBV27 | TGTGCCAGCAGTTTAAGCGGGAGGGTGTATGAGCAGTTCTTC | CASSLSGRVYEQFF
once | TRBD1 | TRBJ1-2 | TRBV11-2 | TGTGCCAGCAGCTTGGGGGCCAGGGGGGACTATGGCTACACCTTC | CASSLGARGDYGYTF
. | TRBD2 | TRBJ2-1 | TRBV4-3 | TGCGCCAGCAGCCTCTTAGCGGGGGGGTCCTACAATGAGCAGTTCTTC | CASSLLAGGSYNEQFF
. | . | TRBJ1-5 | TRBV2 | TGTGCCGGGTCCTCCATTGCGAGCAATCAGCCCCAGCATTTT | CAGSSIASNQPQHF
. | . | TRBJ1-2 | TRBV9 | TGTGCCAGCAGCTCCCCGGGGGGCTATGGCTACACCTTC | CASSSPGGYGYTF
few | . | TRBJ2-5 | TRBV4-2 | TGTGCCAGCAGCCAAGACCTTCGGGGGGAGACCCAGTACTTC | CASSQDLRGETQYF